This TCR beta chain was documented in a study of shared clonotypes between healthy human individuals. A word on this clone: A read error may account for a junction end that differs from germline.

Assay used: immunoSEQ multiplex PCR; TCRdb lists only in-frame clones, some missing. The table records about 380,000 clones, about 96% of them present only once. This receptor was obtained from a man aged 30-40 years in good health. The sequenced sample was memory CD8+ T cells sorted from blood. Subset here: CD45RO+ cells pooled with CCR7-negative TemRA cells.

CDR3 region: CASRDSNSRNAIYF. Written as DNA, the CDR3 is TGTGCCAGCAGAGACAGCAACTCGCGAAACGCCATATATTTT. The rearrangement uses TRBV6-1 and TRBJ1-3; a possible D gene is TRBD1 (5 bases). The CDR3 is 14 residues long. Germline-derived CDR1 and CDR2 are MNHNS and SASEGT.